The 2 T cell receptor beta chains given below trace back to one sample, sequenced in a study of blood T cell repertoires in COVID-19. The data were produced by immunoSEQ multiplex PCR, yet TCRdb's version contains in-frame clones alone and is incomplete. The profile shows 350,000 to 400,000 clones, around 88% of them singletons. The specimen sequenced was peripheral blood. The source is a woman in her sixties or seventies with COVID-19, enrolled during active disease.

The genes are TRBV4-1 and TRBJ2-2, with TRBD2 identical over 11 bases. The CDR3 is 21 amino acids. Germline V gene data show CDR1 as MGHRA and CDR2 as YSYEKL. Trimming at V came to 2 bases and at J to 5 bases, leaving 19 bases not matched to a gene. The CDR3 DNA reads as TGCGCCAGCAGCCAATTCCTCATAGCGGGGGGGCCGATTAGTCGTACCGGGGAGCTGTTTTTT. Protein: CASSQFLIAGGPISRTGELFF.

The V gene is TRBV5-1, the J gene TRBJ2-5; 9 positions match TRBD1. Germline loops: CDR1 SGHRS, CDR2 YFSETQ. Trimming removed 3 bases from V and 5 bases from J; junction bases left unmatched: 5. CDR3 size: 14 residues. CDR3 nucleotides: TGCGCCAGCAGCTCACAGGGGGCGAGGGAGACCCAGTACTTC. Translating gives CASSSQGARETQYF. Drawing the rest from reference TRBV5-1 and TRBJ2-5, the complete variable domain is KAGVTQTPRYLIKTRGQQVTLSCSPISGHRSVSWYQQTPGQGLQFLFEYFSETQRNKGNFPGRFSGRQFSNSRSEMNVSTLELGDSALYLCASSSQGARETQYFGPGTRLLVL.